Each of the 19 T cell receptor beta chains below was sequenced from the same sample in a study of blood T cell repertoires in COVID-19. TCRdb keeps only in-frame clones here, not all; method: immunoSEQ multiplex PCR. The sample lists 300,000 to 400,000 clones, 80% to 90% occurring once. Sequencing was performed on PBMCs or T cells enriched from blood (not recorded which). Every receptor here comes from a man younger than 45 who had recovered from COVID-19.

The V call is TRBV2, the J call TRBJ1-5; D is unclear. Trimming stripped 5 bases from V and 4 bases from J, with 6 bases between. This CDR3 has 12 residues. Per the germline V gene, CDR1 is SNHLY and CDR2 is FYNNEI. CDR3 in DNA: TGTGCCAGCAGTTCAGCGAATCAGCCCCAGCATTTT. It codes for CASSSANQPQHF.

The chain carries TRBV7-2 and TRBJ2-6; D is perhaps TRBD1 (5 bases). Germline V gene lookup returns CDR1 SGHTA and CDR2 FQGNSA. CDR3 length: 16 residues. Trimming left V 2 bases short and J 0 bases short, with 8 bases between. In DNA form, the CDR3 reads TGTGCCAGCAGCTTAAAGGGGATCTCTGGGGCCAACGTCCTGACTTTC. Protein sequence: CASSLKGISGANVLTF.

The chain combines TRBV18 with TRBJ2-5; 10 bases fit TRBD2. CDR1 is KGHSH and CDR2 is LQKENI in the germline V gene. This CDR3 has 17 amino acids. After removal of 3 bases from V and 5 bases from J, the junction contained 12 bases not matched to a gene. This CDR3 reads CASSPLAGVSNLETQYF. The CDR3 nucleotides read TGTGCCAGCTCACCTCTAGCGGGGGTGTCAAATCTGGAGACCCAGTACTTC.

This chain joins TRBV2 and TRBJ2-5; 7 nucleotides line up with TRBD2. V was pared by 7 bases and J by 5 bases, with 13 bases of the junction left unmatched. Germline CDR1 SNHLY, CDR2 FYNNEI. This CDR3 is built from 15 residues. CDR3 amino acids: CASKVDPGRGETQYF. The CDR3 nucleotides are TGTGCCAGCAAAGTCGACCCGGGGCGGGGGGAGACCCAGTACTTC.

The rearrangement links TRBV2 to TRBJ1-1; maybe TRBD1 (6 bases). Per the germline V gene, CDR1 is SNHLY and CDR2 is FYNNEI. Trimming shortened V by 4 bases and J by 3 bases, and 12 bases separated the two germline ends. This CDR3 has 14 amino acids. CDR3 bases: TGTGCCAGCAGTGGCTGGGGGCAGGACACTGAAGCTTTCTTT. It specifies CASSGWGQDTEAFF.

This clone has only one observation. J is TRBJ2-1 and V is TRBV2; 8 nucleotides align to TRBD1. This CDR3 region has 15 residues. Germline V gene data show CDR1 as SNHLY and CDR2 as FYNNEI. Trimming took 7 bases from V and 5 from J; bases not matched to a gene: 10. Here the CDR3 DNA reads TGTGCCAGCAAGATAGGACAGGGTCCCCACAATGAGCAGTTCTTC. This sequence encodes CASKIGQGPHNEQFF.

The CDR3 loop reads CASSLGTSVGDEQFF. DNA of the CDR3: TGTGCCAGCAGCTTGGGGACTAGCGTAGGCGATGAGCAGTTCTTC. The chain carries TRBV7-3 and TRBJ2-1, with 10 nucleotides matching TRBD2. Germline trimming cut 3 bases from V and 8 bases from J; bases unmatched to any gene: 7. The CDR3 covers 15 residues. CDR1 is SGHTA, CDR2 FQGTGA, per germline.

This rearrangement joins TRBV5-6 to TRBJ2-5; 8 bases match TRBD2. V lost 4 bases and J lost 5; bases outside the gene matches: 10. Germline V gene sequence: CDR1 SGHDT, CDR2 YYEEEE. CDR3 size: 15 residues. This CDR3 reads CASSTGTSGAETQYF. The CDR3 coding sequence is TGTGCCAGCAGCACCGGGACTAGTGGGGCCGAGACCCAGTACTTC.

V is TRBV6-5 and J is TRBJ2-7; 9 nucleotides match TRBD1. This CDR3 region has 13 residues. With V trimmed by 6 bases and J by 3 bases, 3 bases remained unmatched. Germline-derived CDR1 and CDR2 are MNHEY and SVGAGI. CDR3 coding DNA: TGTGCCAGCAGCCGGGACAGGGTCTACGAGCAGTACTTC. Protein product: CASSRDRVYEQYF.

The chain has TRBV19 and TRBJ2-2; D gene ambiguous. The CDR3 runs 15 residues. V was trimmed by 10 bases and J by 4 bases, leaving 19 bases between them. Germline V gene sequence: CDR1 LNHDA, CDR2 SQIVND (reference sequence). CDR3 coding DNA: TGTGCCACCTACGCGCCTACCGAGTTCACCGGGGAGCTGTTTTTT. Protein sequence: CATYAPTEFTGELFF.

The chain links TRBV4-1 to TRBJ1-5, with 7 positions matching TRBD1. The CDR3 has 14 residues. J gave up 6 bases and V 1 base, and 3 bases lay outside the gene matches. Germline V gives CDR1 MGHRA, CDR2 YSYEKL. CDR3 sequence (DNA): TGCGCCAGCAGCCAAGTACAGGGGCCTCAGCCCCAGCATTTT. This sequence encodes CASSQVQGPQPQHF.

About this clone: Within the sample, other DNA sequences also encode this same CDR3. This chain connects TRBV6-5 to TRBJ1-3; D gene ambiguous. Germline-derived CDR1 and CDR2 are MNHEY and SVGAGI. This CDR3 is built from 14 residues. V was clipped by 2 bases and J by 1 base, with 6 bases between them. The CDR3 DNA sequence: TGTGCCAGCAGTTACAGGAGGTCTGGAAACACCATATATTTT. Its protein product is CASSYRRSGNTIYF.

This chain connects TRBV19 to TRBJ2-2, with D possibly matching TRBD2 (6 bases). Deletions cut 7 bases from V and 4 bases from J, with 13 bases between. The CDR3 extends over 14 amino acids. Germline CDR1 reads LNHDA; CDR2 reads SQIVND (reference sequence). The CDR3 sequence: CASISRGLTGELFF. The DNA for the CDR3 is TGTGCCAGTATCTCAAGGGGACTCACCGGGGAGCTGTTTTTT.

J is TRBJ2-1 and V is TRBV2, with a weak D call TRBD1 (6 bases). The ends were cut back, 4 bases at V and 5 bases at J, with 12 bases in the middle. Germline V lookup: CDR1 SNHLY, CDR2 FYNNEI. The CDR3 sequence is 14 residues long. The CDR3, as DNA: TGTGCCAGCAGTGTAAACAGGGCAAACAATGAGCAGTTCTTC. This gives the protein CASSVNRANNEQFF.

This rearrangement joins TRBV28 to TRBJ1-3; 8 bases map to TRBD1. Germline V CDR1 and CDR2: MDHEN, SYDVKM. CDR3 size: 15 residues. The junction had 12 bases not matched to a gene; V was cut back by 4 bases and J by 10 bases. CDR3: CASSYLGQGLGTIYF. CDR3 nucleotide sequence: TGTGCCAGCAGTTACCTCGGACAGGGCCTAGGGACCATATATTTT.

The chain combines TRBV19 with TRBJ1-6; weak D call: TRBD1 (6 bases). V was shortened by 6 bases and J by 5 bases, with 14 bases between the two germline ends. The CDR3 has 15 residues. Looked up from germline, CDR1 is LNHDA and CDR2 is SQIVND (reference sequence). CDR3 bases: TGTGCCAGTAGGCCCACAGGGTTGGATAATTCACCCCTCCACTTT. Residues: CASRPTGLDNSPLHF.

Note on this clone: Other DNA variants within this sample encode the same CDR3. The chain employs TRBV9 and TRBJ2-3, with unresolved D. V was pared by 0 bases and J by 5 bases, with 10 bases between. The CDR3 has 14 residues. Germline CDR1 is SGDLS and CDR2 is YYNGEE. CDR3 bases: TGTGCCAGCAGCGTAGGTTCTGGCCAAGATACGCAGTATTTT. Its translation: CASSVGSGQDTQYF. Combining the CDR3 with reference TRBV9 and TRBJ2-3 gives the whole variable domain DSGVTQTPKHLITATGQRVTLRCSPRSGDLSVYWYQQSLDQGLQFLIQYYNGEERAKGNILERFSAQQFPDLHSELNLSSLELGDSALYFCASSVGSGQDTQYFGPGTRLTVL.

The chain is built from TRBV28 and TRBJ2-6; a weak D match, TRBD1 (6 bases). Between the trimmed V and J ends, which lost 3 bases and 4 bases, there was a span of 13 bases. Germline V CDR1 and CDR2: MDHEN, SYDVKM. This CDR3 has 16 amino acids. In DNA, the CDR3 is TGTGCCAGCAGTTTCACAGGGCTGATGGGGGCCAACGTCCTGACTTTC. It encodes CASSFTGLMGANVLTF.

This clone came up once. V usage is TRBV2 and J usage is TRBJ2-5; perhaps TRBD1 as D (5 bases). Trimming took 6 bases from V and 5 from J, leaving 10 bases between them. The germline V gene has CDR1 SNHLY and CDR2 FYNNEI. The CDR3 extends over 12 amino acids. CDR3 in amino acids: CASRGRRETQYF. In nucleotides, the CDR3 is TGTGCCAGCAGGGGGCGGCGGGAGACCCAGTACTTC.